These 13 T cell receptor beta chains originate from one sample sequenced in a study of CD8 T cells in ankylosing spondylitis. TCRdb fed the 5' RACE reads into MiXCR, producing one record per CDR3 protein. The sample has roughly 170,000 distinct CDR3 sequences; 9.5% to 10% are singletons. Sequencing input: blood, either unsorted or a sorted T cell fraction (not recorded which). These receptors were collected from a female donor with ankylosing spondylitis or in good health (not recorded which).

The CDR3 DNA is TGCAGTGCTAGAGCAGGGACAGGGAGGAATGAGCAGTTCTTC. It is translated as CSARAGTGRNEQFF. This chain connects TRBV20-1 to TRBJ2-1; 9 bases line up with TRBD1. The trim removed 1 base at V and 7 bases at J, leaving 5 bases unmatched. In germline, CDR1 is DFQATT, CDR2 SNEGSKA (reference sequence). The CDR3 extends over 14 amino acids.

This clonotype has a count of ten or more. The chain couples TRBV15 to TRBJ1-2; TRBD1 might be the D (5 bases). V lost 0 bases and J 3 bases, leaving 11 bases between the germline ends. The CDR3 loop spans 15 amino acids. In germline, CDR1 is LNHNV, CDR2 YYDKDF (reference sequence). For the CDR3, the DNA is TGTGCCACCAGCAGAGATAAGGGGAAATACTATGGCTACACCTTC. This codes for CATSRDKGKYYGYTF.

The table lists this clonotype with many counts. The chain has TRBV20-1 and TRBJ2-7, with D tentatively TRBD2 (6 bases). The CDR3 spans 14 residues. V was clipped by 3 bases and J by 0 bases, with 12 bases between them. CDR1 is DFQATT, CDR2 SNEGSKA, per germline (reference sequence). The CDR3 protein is CSARSRGSSYEQYF. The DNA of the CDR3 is TGCAGTGCTAGGTCGCGGGGAAGCTCCTACGAGCAGTACTTC.

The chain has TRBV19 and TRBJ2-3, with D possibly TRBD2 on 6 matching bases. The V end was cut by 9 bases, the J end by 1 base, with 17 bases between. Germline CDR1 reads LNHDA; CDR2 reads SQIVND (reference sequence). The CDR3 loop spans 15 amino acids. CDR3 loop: CASASTSSRTDTQYF. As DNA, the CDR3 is TGTGCCAGCGCGTCCACTAGCAGCCGCACAGATACGCAGTATTTT.

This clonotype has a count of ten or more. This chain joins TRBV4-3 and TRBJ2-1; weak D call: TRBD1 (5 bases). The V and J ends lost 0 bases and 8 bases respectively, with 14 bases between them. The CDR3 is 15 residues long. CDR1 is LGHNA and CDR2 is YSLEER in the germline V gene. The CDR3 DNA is TGCGCCAGCAGCCAAGAAGGTCCAGGGTTAGATGAGCAGTTCTTC. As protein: CASSQEGPGLDEQFF.

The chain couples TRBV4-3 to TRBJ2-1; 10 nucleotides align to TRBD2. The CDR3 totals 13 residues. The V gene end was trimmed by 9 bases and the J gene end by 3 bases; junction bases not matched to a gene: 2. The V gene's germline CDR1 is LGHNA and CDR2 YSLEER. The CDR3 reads CASGLADYNEQFF. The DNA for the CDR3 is TGCGCCAGTGGACTAGCGGACTACAATGAGCAGTTCTTC.

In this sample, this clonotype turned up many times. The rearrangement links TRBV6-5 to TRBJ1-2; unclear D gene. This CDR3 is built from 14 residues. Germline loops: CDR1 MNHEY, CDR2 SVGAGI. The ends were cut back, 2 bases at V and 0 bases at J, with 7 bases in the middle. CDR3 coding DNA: TGTGCCAGCAGTTACGGGGATACTAACTATGGCTACACCTTC. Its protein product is CASSYGDTNYGYTF.

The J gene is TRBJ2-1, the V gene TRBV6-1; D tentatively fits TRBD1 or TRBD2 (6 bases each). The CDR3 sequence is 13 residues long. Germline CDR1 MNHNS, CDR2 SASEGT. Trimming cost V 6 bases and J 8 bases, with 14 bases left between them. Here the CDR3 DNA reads TGTGCCAGCAGCCCCGGGGGCGTTGATGAGCAGTTCTTC. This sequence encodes CASSPGGVDEQFF.

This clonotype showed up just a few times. CDR3 coding DNA: TGTGCCAGCAGTGAATGGGAAGTCTATGGCTACACCTTC. Translating it yields CASSEWEVYGYTF. The V and J genes are TRBV25-1 and TRBJ1-2; unclear D gene. Per germline, CDR1 MGHDK and CDR2 SYGVNS. V was clipped by 1 base and J by 4 bases, with 7 bases between them. CDR3 length equals 13 residues.

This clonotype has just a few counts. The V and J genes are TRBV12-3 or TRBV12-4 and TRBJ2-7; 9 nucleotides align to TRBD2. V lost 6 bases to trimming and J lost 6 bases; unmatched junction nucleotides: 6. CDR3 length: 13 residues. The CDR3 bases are TGTGCCAGCAGCTACGGACTAGCGAGCGAGCAGTACTTC. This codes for CASSYGLASEQYF.

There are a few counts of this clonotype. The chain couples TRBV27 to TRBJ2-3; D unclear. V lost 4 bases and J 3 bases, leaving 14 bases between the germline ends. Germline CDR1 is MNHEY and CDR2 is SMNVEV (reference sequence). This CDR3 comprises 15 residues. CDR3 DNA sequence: TGTGCCAGCAGTTGGTCCTTTCAGAGGACAGATACGCAGTATTTT. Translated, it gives CASSWSFQRTDTQYF.

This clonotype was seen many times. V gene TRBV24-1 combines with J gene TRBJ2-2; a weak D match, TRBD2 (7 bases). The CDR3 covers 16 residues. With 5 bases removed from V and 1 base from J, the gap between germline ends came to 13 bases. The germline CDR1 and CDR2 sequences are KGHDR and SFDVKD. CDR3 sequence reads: CATSGGLAENTGELFF. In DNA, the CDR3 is TGTGCCACCAGTGGGGGGCTAGCGGAGAACACCGGGGAGCTGTTTTTT.

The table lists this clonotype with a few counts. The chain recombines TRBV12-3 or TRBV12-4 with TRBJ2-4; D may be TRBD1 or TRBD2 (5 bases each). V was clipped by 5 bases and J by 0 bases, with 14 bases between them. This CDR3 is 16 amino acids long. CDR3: CASSPPGTLAKNIQYF. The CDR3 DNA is TGTGCCAGCAGTCCGCCAGGGACCCTAGCCAAAAACATTCAGTACTTC.